These 7 T cell receptor beta chains came from one sample sequenced in a study of cytomegalovirus exposure and HLA in healthy donors. Using immunoSEQ multiplex PCR, the repertoire was profiled, and TCRdb retains in-frame clones only, with some absent. The sample has 100,000 to 120,000 clones; about 94% are singletons. The sample taken for sequencing was PBMCs. Every receptor here comes from a woman aged 18-29 years in good health and CMV-seronegative.

V usage is TRBV6-5 and J usage is TRBJ2-7; 7 nucleotides match TRBD2. V lost 2 bases to trimming and J lost 2 bases; unmatched junction nucleotides: 3. The CDR3 is 14 amino acids. Germline V gene data show CDR1 as MNHEY and CDR2 as SVGAGI. The CDR3 DNA reads TGTGCCAGCAGTTACAGCGGGAATACCTACGAGCAGTACTTC. This gives the protein CASSYSGNTYEQYF.

This chain uses TRBV7-9 with TRBJ1-1; tentatively, D is TRBD1 (5 bases). CDR1 SEHNR and CDR2 FQNEAQ come from the germline V gene (reference sequence). The CDR3 has 14 amino acids. The ends were cut back, 5 bases at V and 1 base at J, with 11 bases in the middle. The chain's CDR3 is CASSPTDRNTEAFF. In DNA form, the CDR3 reads TGTGCCAGCAGCCCGACCGACAGGAACACTGAAGCTTTCTTT.

This chain uses TRBV7-9 with TRBJ1-1; D remains unclear. The CDR3 runs to 15 residues. Per germline, CDR1 SEHNR and CDR2 FQNEAQ (reference sequence). Trimming took off 0 bases at V and 3 bases at J, with 11 bases between the two ends. Written as DNA, the CDR3 is TGTGCCAGCAGCTTAGCCCCTTCGGCGGACACTGAAGCTTTCTTT. Translated: CASSLAPSADTEAFF.

V gene TRBV29-1 combines with J gene TRBJ2-7; TRBD1 aligns across 9 bases. V gave up 4 bases and J gave up 4 bases; unmatched junction bases: 5. The CDR3 is 13 residues long. CDR1 and CDR2 from the germline V gene are SQVTM and ANQGSEA. In DNA form, the CDR3 reads TGCAGCGTTGCCGACAGGGGGATATACGAGCAGTACTTC. This codes for CSVADRGIYEQYF.

The DNA for the CDR3 is TGCGCCAGCAGCCAAGCCAACCGGGACAGGACCGCGGGTGAGCAGTTCTTC. As protein: CASSQANRDRTAGEQFF. This sequence joins TRBV4-1 and TRBJ2-1; 8 positions match TRBD1. CDR3 length: 17 residues. Germline V CDR1 and CDR2: MGHRA, YSYEKL. J lost 9 bases, V lost 1 base, and 14 bases had no gene match.

CDR3 residues: CASSPLGSGGDEQFF. The CDR3 DNA sequence: TGTGCCAGCTCACCCCTCGGTAGCGGGGGGGATGAGCAGTTCTTC. The chain combines TRBV18 with TRBJ2-1; 11 nucleotides match TRBD2. This CDR3 region has 15 residues. V lost 3 bases and J lost 8; bases outside the gene matches: 6. Germline V lookup: CDR1 KGHSH, CDR2 LQKENI.

The chain couples TRBV4-1 to TRBJ1-2; the D is unclear. This CDR3 contains 16 residues. The V gene's germline CDR1 is MGHRA and CDR2 YSYEKL. V was clipped by 0 bases and J by 0 bases, with 11 bases between them. The CDR3 region is CASSQEGTVANYGYTF. Here the CDR3 DNA reads TGCGCCAGCAGCCAAGAAGGTACAGTAGCTAACTATGGCTACACCTTC.